Following are 6 T cell receptor beta chains from one sample sequenced in a study of PD-1 blockade in classical Hodgkin lymphoma. The data were produced by immunoSEQ multiplex PCR, yet TCRdb's version contains in-frame clones alone and is incomplete. The sample has some 90,000 clones; roughly 73% are singletons. Time point specified: cycle 4 day 1 (C4D1), after more than five weeks of nivolumab. Every single patient, without exception, relapsed after autologous stem cell transplantation, and brentuximab vedotin exposure varied. The sample here was peripheral blood mononuclear cells (PBMCs), taken before the fourth cycle of nivolumab. The receptors derive from a human donor with classical Hodgkin lymphoma.

The chain couples TRBV7-6 to TRBJ2-2; D gene unclear. V was trimmed by 3 bases and J by 7 bases, leaving 12 bases between them. The germline V gene encodes CDR1 SGHVS and CDR2 FNYEAQ. CDR3 length: 14 amino acids. The CDR3, as DNA: TGTGCCAGCAGCTTGGACCCATTATACGGGGAGCTGTTTTTT. Its protein is CASSLDPLYGELFF. The whole variable domain, filled in from reference TRBV7-6 and TRBJ2-2, reads GAGVSQSPRYKVTKRGQDVALRCDPISGHVSLYWYRQALGQGPEFLTYFNYEAQQDKSGLPNDRFSAERPEGSISTLTIQRTEQRDSAMYRCASSLDPLYGELFFGEGSRLTVL.

In its sample, this clone was seen once. CDR3 sequence reads: CASSPHASGVTDTQYF. The CDR3 nucleotides read TGTGCCAGCAGTCCCCATGCTAGCGGGGTCACAGATACGCAGTATTTT. This chain connects TRBV25-1 to TRBJ2-3; 9 nucleotides agree with TRBD2. The CDR3 runs to 16 residues. The V gene end was trimmed by 5 bases and the J gene end by 2 bases; junction bases not matched to a gene: 8. From germline, CDR1 is MGHDK and CDR2 SYGVNS.

This clone occurred a few times. One junction end disagrees with the germline gene, perhaps due to a read error. Distinct nucleotide sequences in the sample also encode this CDR3. This sequence joins TRBV18 and TRBJ1-5; D is unclear. CDR1 KGHSH and CDR2 LQKENI come from the germline V gene. The CDR3 spans 13 residues. In DNA form, the CDR3 reads TGTGCCACGAAACAGTCTAGCGATCAGCCCCAGCATTTT. It yields the protein CATKQSSDQPQHF.

The J gene is TRBJ2-1, the V gene TRBV6-1; D not certain. V was trimmed by 6 bases and J by 4 bases, leaving 7 bases between them. This CDR3 spans 12 amino acids. Germline V gives CDR1 MNHNS, CDR2 SASEGT. CDR3 coding DNA: TGTGCCAGCAGGACCCGTTACAATGAGCAGTTCTTC. Residues: CASRTRYNEQFF.

The gene calls are TRBV7-2 and TRBJ2-3; 13 positions agree with TRBD2. J lost 2 bases, V lost 5 bases, and 4 bases had no gene match. This CDR3 has 16 residues. CDR1 and CDR2 (germline): SGHTA, FQGNSA. The CDR3 bases are TGTGCCAGCAGCCAGGGGACTAGCGGGGCCACAGATACGCAGTATTTT. Amino acid sequence: CASSQGTSGATDTQYF.

CDR3 sequence reads: CASSPTSGIAGEQFF. Here the CDR3 DNA reads TGTGCCAGCAGTCCGACTAGCGGGATAGCCGGTGAGCAGTTCTTC. The chain has TRBV28 and TRBJ2-1; 11 bases agree with TRBD2. The CDR3 totals 15 residues. Trimming took 5 bases from V and 9 from J; bases not matched to a gene: 9. Germline-derived CDR1 and CDR2 are MDHEN and SYDVKM. Complete variable domain (other parts from reference TRBV28 and TRBJ2-1): DVKVTQSSRYLVKRTGEKVFLECVQDMDHENMFWYRQDPGLGLRLIYFSYDVKMKEKGDIPEGYSVSREKKERFSLILESASTNQTSMYLCASSPTSGIAGEQFFGPGTRLTVL.